The 27 T cell receptor beta chains presented below share a single source sample, sequenced in a study of cytotoxic CD8 clonotypes in ibrutinib-treated CLL. Generated by immunoSEQ multiplex PCR, the TCRdb table keeps only in-frame clones and is missing some. The sample has around 76,000 clones; approximately 82% are singletons. The material sequenced was PBMCs, taken after 24 months of ibrutinib treatment. All receptors derive from a human donor with chronic lymphocytic leukemia.

This clone was recorded only once. The J gene is TRBJ1-5, the V gene TRBV9; the D gene is possibly TRBD1 (5 bases). V lost 4 bases and J lost 5, with 13 bases in between. This CDR3 contains 14 residues. Germline assignment: CDR1 SGDLS and CDR2 YYNGEE. The CDR3 loop reads CASSKGTGDQPQHF. The CDR3 DNA follows: TGTGCCAGCAGCAAGGGCACAGGCGATCAGCCCCAGCATTTT.

The chain uses TRBV7-6 and TRBJ2-4; TRBD2 matches 11 bases. CDR1 and CDR2 (germline): SGHVS, FNYEAQ. This CDR3 spans 17 amino acids. Unmatched junction bases numbered 14, after V lost 5 bases and J lost 8 bases. The CDR3 DNA is TGTGCCAGCAGCCGAATGATAGCGGGAGGGCCTGGGGACATTCAGTACTTC. It translates to CASSRMIAGGPGDIQYF.

Only a few counts were recorded for this clone. V gene TRBV19 combines with J gene TRBJ1-5; D is perhaps TRBD1 (6 bases). The ends were cut back, 7 bases at V and 4 bases at J, with 8 bases in the middle. Germline V gives CDR1 LNHDA, CDR2 SQIVND (reference sequence). The CDR3 loop spans 12 amino acids. In DNA form, the CDR3 reads TGTGCCAGTACCGACAGGAATCAGCCCCAGCATTTT. Residues: CASTDRNQPQHF.

This chain links TRBV10-3 with TRBJ2-7; D assignment may be TRBD1 or TRBD2 (5 bases each). Between the trimmed V and J ends, which lost 6 bases and 7 bases, there was a span of 19 bases. Germline V gene lookup returns CDR1 ENHRY and CDR2 SYGVKD. The length of the CDR3 is 14 residues. The CDR3 nucleotides read TGTGCCATCAGCTTACAGGAATTCAGGAGGGAGCAGTACTTC. Encoded protein: CAISLQEFRREQYF.

The chain has TRBV13 and TRBJ1-2, with a weak D call TRBD1 (6 bases). V was pared by 5 bases and J by 3 bases, with 13 bases between. This CDR3 contains 14 residues. Germline values: CDR1 PRHDT, CDR2 FYEKMQ (reference sequence). The CDR3 here is CASSLRQAYYGYTF. The CDR3 DNA is TGTGCCAGCAGCCTAAGACAGGCATACTATGGCTACACCTTC. The variable domain in full, completed from reference TRBV13 and TRBJ1-2, reads AAGVIQSPRHLIKEKRETATLKCYPIPRHDTVYWYQQGPGQDPQFLISFYEKMQSDKGSIPDRFSAQQFSDYHSELNMSSLELGDSALYFCASSLRQAYYGYTFGSGTRLTVV.

In its sample, this clone was seen once. The genes are TRBV28 and TRBJ2-1, with 10 positions matching TRBD1. Germline CDR1 is MDHEN and CDR2 is SYDVKM. This CDR3 is 19 amino acids long. V dropped 3 bases and J dropped 7; count of bases not matched to a gene: 18. Here the CDR3 reads CASSFLTPIAGTGENEQFF. In DNA form, the CDR3 reads TGTGCCAGCAGTTTTCTCACACCCATCGCCGGGACAGGGGAGAATGAGCAGTTCTTC.

V and J are TRBV30 and TRBJ2-1; weak D call: TRBD2 (5 bases). V was shortened by 2 bases and J by 7 bases, with 21 bases between the two germline ends. The CDR3 covers 16 residues. CDR1 is GTSNPN and CDR2 is SVGIG in the germline V gene (reference sequence). As DNA, the CDR3 is TGTGCCTGGAGTCGAGGGCAGCCTCACCCACGGAATGAGCAGTTCTTC. This gives the protein CAWSRGQPHPRNEQFF.

The V gene is TRBV28, the J gene TRBJ2-2; 14 bases map to TRBD2. CDR1 and CDR2 (germline): MDHEN, SYDVKM. V was pared by 2 bases and J by 1 base, with 6 bases of the junction left unmatched. CDR3 length: 19 residues. CDR3 sequence (DNA): TGTGCCAGCAGTTTACCGGGACTAGCGGGAGTCTTGAACACCGGGGAGCTGTTTTTT. Protein sequence: CASSLPGLAGVLNTGELFF.

The rearrangement links TRBV19 to TRBJ1-2; D gene ambiguous. From germline, CDR1 is LNHDA and CDR2 SQIVND (reference sequence). V was trimmed by 8 bases and J by 7 bases, leaving 17 bases between them. This CDR3 has 13 residues. The CDR3 DNA follows: TGTGCCAGTCAACAAAGGAGGGAGGGTGGCTACACCTTC. Translated: CASQQRREGGYTF.

V gene TRBV4-1 combines with J gene TRBJ2-3, with TRBD2 matching over 10 bases. Looked up from germline, CDR1 is MGHRA and CDR2 is YSYEKL. Losses at the gene ends were 4 bases for V and 0 bases for J; bases not matched to a gene: 4. This CDR3 has 16 residues. The CDR3 region has the DNA TGCGCCAGCAGCCCATCGACTAGCGGGAGCACAGATACGCAGTATTTT. Amino acid sequence: CASSPSTSGSTDTQYF.

This clone was recorded a few times. V is TRBV19 and J is TRBJ1-5; D is uncertain. The ends were cut back, 11 bases at V and 2 bases at J, with 10 bases in the middle. Germline V CDR1 and CDR2: LNHDA, SQIVND (reference sequence). This CDR3 is built from 12 residues. CDR3 protein: CAGGMGNQPQHF. CDR3 in DNA: TGTGCCGGAGGGATGGGCAATCAGCCCCAGCATTTT.

The chain has TRBV5-4 and TRBJ1-4; possible D gene TRBD1, 6 bases. V dropped 4 bases and J dropped 2 bases, with 18 bases sitting between them. The CDR3 runs to 17 residues. The germline gives CDR1 SGHNT, CDR2 YYREEE (reference sequence). The CDR3 DNA follows: TGTGCCAGCAGCCACGGAGGGGGTGAAGAGACTAATGAAAAACTGTTTTTT. This gives the protein CASSHGGGEETNEKLFF.

The CDR3 protein is CASSGETRRAEAFF. DNA for the CDR3: TGTGCCAGCAGCGGAGAAACACGGCGGGCTGAAGCTTTCTTT. V is TRBV11-2 and J is TRBJ1-1; D gene uncertain. CDR1 SGHAT and CDR2 FQNNGV come from the germline V gene. V shed 5 bases and J shed 6 bases, with 16 bases lying between them. CDR3 length: 14 amino acids. The whole variable domain, filled in from reference TRBV11-2 and TRBJ1-1, reads EAGVAQSPRYKIIEKRQSVAFWCNPISGHATLYWYQQILGQGPKLLIQFQNNGVVDDSQLPKDRFSAERLKGVDSTLKIQPAKLEDSAVYLCASSGETRRAEAFFGQGTRLTVV.

The CDR3 coding sequence is TGTGCCAGCAGCCTTTACAGGAGGTCTAGCGGGAAGGGAGCCATAGAGACCCAGTACTTC. This encodes CASSLYRRSSGKGAIETQYF. This sequence joins TRBV13 and TRBJ2-5, with 9 nucleotides matching TRBD2. After removal of 5 bases from V and 4 bases from J, the junction contained 23 bases not matched to a gene. Germline CDR1 PRHDT, CDR2 FYEKMQ (reference sequence). This CDR3 has 20 residues.

The gene calls are TRBV5-1 and TRBJ2-7, with no clear D. This CDR3 is built from 14 residues. Deletions cut 0 bases from V and 10 bases from J, with 17 bases between. Germline CDR1 and CDR2: SGHRS and YFSETQ. CDR3 region: CASSLAPAGLDQYF. The DNA of the CDR3 is TGCGCCAGCAGCTTGGCCCCGGCTGGTCTTGACCAGTACTTC.

The rearrangement joins TRBV29-1 to TRBJ1-4, with D uncertain. Germline-derived CDR1 and CDR2 are SQVTM and ANQGSEA. V was shortened by 0 bases and J by 4 bases, with 6 bases between the two germline ends. The CDR3 consists of 13 residues. The CDR3 loop is CSVEELSNEKLFF. CDR3 sequence (DNA): TGCAGCGTTGAAGAGCTGAGTAATGAAAAACTGTTTTTT.

The rearrangement uses TRBV5-6 and TRBJ2-3; no definite D call. Germline CDR1 and CDR2: SGHDT and YYEEEE. The germline V and J ends were trimmed by 3 bases and 9 bases, with 11 bases remaining between them. The CDR3 spans 12 residues. CDR3 bases: TGTGCCAGCAGCTCCAATATGAGAACGCAGTATTTT. Amino acid sequence: CASSSNMRTQYF. Variable domain in full (rest from reference TRBV5-6 and TRBJ2-3): DAGVTQSPTHLIKTRGQQVTLRCSPKSGHDTVSWYQQALGQGPQFIFQYYEEEERQRGNFPDRFSGHQFPNYSSELNVNALLLGDSALYLCASSSNMRTQYFGPGTRLTVL.

The chain couples TRBV30 to TRBJ1-1; D unresolved. Germline V gene data show CDR1 as GTSNPN and CDR2 as SVGIG (reference sequence). The ends were cut back, 0 bases at V and 1 base at J, with 6 bases in the middle. CDR3 length equals 13 residues. In DNA, the CDR3 is TGTGCCTGGAGTGTTGCCGGGAACACTGAAGCTTTCTTT. This encodes CAWSVAGNTEAFF. Drawing the rest from reference TRBV30 and TRBJ1-1, the complete variable domain is SQTIHQWPATLVQPVGSPLSLECTVEGTSNPNLYWYRQAAGRGLQLLFYSVGIGQISSEVPQNLSASRPQDRQFILSSKKLLLSDSGFYLCAWSVAGNTEAFFGQGTRLTVV.

This rearrangement joins TRBV5-4 to TRBJ2-1; D may be TRBD1 or TRBD2 (5 bases each). Germline assignment: CDR1 SGHNT and CDR2 YYREEE (reference sequence). This CDR3 has 16 residues. Trimming stripped 6 bases from V and 0 bases from J, with 16 bases between. The CDR3 DNA is TGTGCCAGCACCTCCGGGGCCCCGAACTCCTACAATGAGCAGTTCTTC. Translation: CASTSGAPNSYNEQFF.

The CDR3: CASSLTGGSEKLFF. The CDR3 coding sequence is TGTGCCAGCAGCTTGACAGGGGGAAGTGAAAAACTGTTTTTT. The V gene is TRBV7-9, the J gene TRBJ1-4; 9 bases are a match to TRBD1. The V segment lost 3 bases and the J segment 7 bases; nucleotides outside the gene matches: 3. The germline V gene has CDR1 SEHNR and CDR2 FQNEAQ (reference sequence). The CDR3 has 14 amino acids.

This clone was recorded a few times. The sample holds other DNA sequences that translate to the same CDR3. This rearrangement joins TRBV7-2 to TRBJ2-7; the match to TRBD1 covers 9 bases. There are 15 residues in the CDR3. Trimming cost V 5 bases and J 6 bases; bases outside gene matches: 11. The germline CDR1 and CDR2 sequences are SGHTA and FQGNSA. In DNA form, the CDR3 reads TGTGCCAGCAGCCGCCGGGACAGGGTCGAGGGCGAGCAGTACTTC. Amino acid sequence: CASSRRDRVEGEQYF.

This clone was recorded many times. The CDR3: CASSLGQSTNEKLFF. DNA of the CDR3: TGCGCCAGCAGCTTAGGACAGTCAACTAATGAAAAACTGTTTTTT. The chain joins TRBV5-1 to TRBJ1-4; a possible D gene is TRBD1 (6 bases). Germline V gene lookup returns CDR1 SGHRS and CDR2 YFSETQ. Trimming stripped 2 bases from V and 0 bases from J, with 8 bases between. This CDR3 is 15 amino acids long.

The chain has TRBV6-5 and TRBJ2-1; the match to TRBD2 covers 12 bases. Germline loops: CDR1 MNHEY, CDR2 SVGAGI. V was pared by 6 bases and J by 2 bases, with 2 bases of the junction left unmatched. The CDR3 contains 15 residues. The CDR3 DNA sequence: TGTGCCAGCAGACTAGCGGGAGGACCCTACAATGAGCAGTTCTTC. This encodes CASRLAGGPYNEQFF.

The chain has TRBV19 and TRBJ2-1, with 10 bases that match TRBD2. V lost 2 bases and J lost 4; bases outside the gene matches: 5. Germline CDR1 LNHDA, CDR2 SQIVND (reference sequence). This CDR3 is built from 16 residues. In DNA, the CDR3 is TGTGCCAGTAGTATACTAGCGGGAGACTCGTACAATGAGCAGTTCTTC. Translated, it gives CASSILAGDSYNEQFF.

This clone appeared once. The genes are TRBV7-2 and TRBJ2-1; TRBD1 matches 11 bases. CDR3 length equals 16 residues. V lost 3 bases and J lost 5; bases outside the gene matches: 6. Germline V gene sequence: CDR1 SGHTA, CDR2 FQGNSA. The CDR3 region has the DNA TGTGCCAGCAGCTTGACCGGGACAGGGGGAAACAATGAGCAGTTCTTC. It codes for CASSLTGTGGNNEQFF. The variable domain in full, completed from reference TRBV7-2 and TRBJ2-1, reads GAGVSQSPSNKVTEKGKDVELRCDPISGHTALYWYRQSLGQGLEFLIYFQGNSAPDKSGLPSDRFSAERTGGSVSTLTIQRTQQEDSAVYLCASSLTGTGGNNEQFFGPGTRLTVL.

This clone came up once. The J gene is TRBJ1-3, the V gene TRBV10-3; 9 bases fit TRBD1. V trimming: 0 bases; J trimming: 5 bases; junction bases outside the gene matches: 8. Looked up from germline, CDR1 is ENHRY and CDR2 is SYGVKD. CDR3 length: 17 amino acids. The CDR3 region is CAISESPDRGRRNTIYF. As DNA, the CDR3 is TGTGCCATCAGTGAGTCTCCGGACAGGGGTCGTCGAAACACCATATATTTT.

This chain links TRBV4-1 with TRBJ2-2, with 9 bases aligning to TRBD2. Germline CDR1 reads MGHRA; CDR2 reads YSYEKL. This CDR3 comprises 18 residues. The trim removed 1 base at V and 3 bases at J, leaving 9 bases unmatched. Here the CDR3 reads CASSQAPGLASDTGELFF. The CDR3 region has the DNA TGCGCCAGCAGCCAAGCACCGGGACTAGCATCGGACACCGGGGAGCTGTTTTTT.